A selection of T cell receptor beta chains follows, all from one sample in a study of T cell clonotyping in hematopoietic cell transplantation. The table came from immunoSEQ multiplex PCR; TCRdb's copy has only in-frame clones and leaves some out. The sample shows 12,000 to 15,000 clones, under 90% of them seen only once. The sample was PBMCs, taken 100 days after allogeneic stem cell transplant. All receptors derive from a male patient in his fifties who had an allogeneic stem cell transplant from an unrelated donor, so T cells may come from the graft donor. Some clones in this sample may be carry-over from other donors' samples. The CDR3 runs from the conserved cysteine through the conserved F or W. D genes are given only for firm matches. Some rows mark clone size as missing; the rest say once, few, many or name a class of expanded clone.

DNA	CDR3	D	V	size	J	length
TGCGCCAGCAGCCAAGTCGGGGTTAGCAATCAGCCCCAGCATTTT	CASSQVGVSNQPQHF	.	TRBV4-1	.	TRBJ1-5	15
TGCGCCAGCAGCGTAGCGGGAGGGGAAAACAATGAGCAGTTCTTC	CASSVAGGENNEQFF	TRBD2	TRBV5-1	.	TRBJ2-1	15
TGCGCCAGCAGCTTGGCCGGTGGCAGGGGGCTCAACCAAGAGACCCAGTACTTC	CASSLAGGRGLNQETQYF	TRBD1	TRBV5-1	.	TRBJ2-5	18
TGTGCCAGCAGCTCAACAGGGGGTGGAACAGATACGCAGTATTTT	CASSSTGGGTDTQYF	TRBD1	TRBV28	.	TRBJ2-3	15
TGTGCCAGCAGTCCGACGACGGAACCTACCGTCACAGATACGCAGTATTTT	CASSPTTEPTVTDTQYF	.	TRBV28	.	TRBJ2-3	17
TGTGCCAGCAGCCCGGGGACTGAAGCTTTCTTT	CASSPGTEAFF	.	TRBV7-8	.	TRBJ1-1	11
TGTGCCAGCAGCTTGACAGGCTGGCTCTATGGCTACACCTTC	CASSLTGWLYGYTF	.	TRBV5-4	few	TRBJ1-2	14
TGTGCCACCAGCAGAGATAGGAACAGAAATCAGCCCCAGCATTTT	CATSRDRNRNQPQHF	.	TRBV15	.	TRBJ1-5	15
TGTGCCAGCAGCGCCGGGACGGTCTCCTACGAGCAGTACTTC	CASSAGTVSYEQYF	.	TRBV7-9	.	TRBJ2-7	14
TGTGCCAGCGGGGGGACCGGGGAGGTTTATGGCGAGCAGTACTTC	CASGGTGEVYGEQYF	.	TRBV5-4	.	TRBJ2-7	15
TGTGCCAGCAGCAAGGGTCGGAGGACTAACTATGGCTACACCTTC	CASSKGRRTNYGYTF	.	TRBV11-1	.	TRBJ1-2	15
TGCGCCAGCAGCTTTAACGGGGGGGCGGATAATGAGCAGTTCTTC	CASSFNGGADNEQFF	TRBD2	TRBV5-1	.	TRBJ2-1	15
TGTGCCAGCAGTTCCGGGACAGGGATCTACGAGCAGTACTTC	CASSSGTGIYEQYF	TRBD1	TRBV6-5	few	TRBJ2-7	14
TGTGCCAGCAGCGTCTCCGGGACAGGGGCCGACACTGAAGCTTTCTTT	CASSVSGTGADTEAFF	TRBD1	TRBV7-2	.	TRBJ1-1	16
TGTGCCAGCAGGCCGGGCGGCAACAATGAGCAGTTCTTC	CASRPGGNNEQFF	.	TRBV6-5	once	TRBJ2-1	13
TGTGCCAGTAGCAAGACAGGGGAGAAGGAGACCCAGTACTTC	CASSKTGEKETQYF	TRBD1	TRBV19	.	TRBJ2-5	14
TGTGCCATCCGACCGAGCTCTGGAAACACCATATATTTT	CAIRPSSGNTIYF	.	TRBV10-3	once	TRBJ1-3	13
TGTGCCAGCTCACTTAAGCCAACAGGGTCCTCTGGAAACACCATATATTTT	CASSLKPTGSSGNTIYF	.	TRBV18	.	TRBJ1-3	17
TGTGCCAGCAATCAGAGGGGAGGAGATACGCAGTATTTT	CASNQRGGDTQYF	.	TRBV2	.	TRBJ2-3	13
TGTGCCAGCAGTTTTAAAACCGGGACTAGCGGGGGGCGGTACGAGCAGTACTTC	CASSFKTGTSGGRYEQYF	TRBD2	TRBV7-2	.	TRBJ2-7	18
TGCGCCAGCAGCCAAGATCCTGGACTAGCGGGGGGGAAGACCCAGTACTTC	CASSQDPGLAGGKTQYF	TRBD2	TRBV4-3	once	TRBJ2-5	17
TGTGCCAGCAGTTGGGAGGGCTCCTATAATTCACCCCTCCACTTT	CASSWEGSYNSPLHF	.	TRBV6-6	.	TRBJ1-6	15
TGTGCCAGCAGCTCCCTTGGGAGCGGGAGGAGCTCCTACGAGCAGTACTTC	CASSSLGSGRSSYEQYF	TRBD2	TRBV5-6	.	TRBJ2-7	17
TGTGCCAGCAGCCCAGAAGCTCAGGGGGCAGGCGGCGGCTACACCTTC	CASSPEAQGAGGGYTF	TRBD1	TRBV7-2	.	TRBJ1-2	16
TGTGCCTGGAGTGTAAACAGACTCAATCAGCCCCAGCATTTT	CAWSVNRLNQPQHF	.	TRBV30	.	TRBJ1-5	14
TGCGCCAGCAGCTTGGCTATTGGCGTGAACACTGAAGCTTTCTTT	CASSLAIGVNTEAFF	.	TRBV5-1	.	TRBJ1-1	15
TGTGCCAGCAGCCGACCGGGATCTGGAAACACCATATATTTT	CASSRPGSGNTIYF	.	TRBV7-2	.	TRBJ1-3	14
TGTGCCAGCAGCTTACTTGCTCTTCACTCCCGCGAGCAGTACTTC	CASSLLALHSREQYF	.	TRBV11-1	few	TRBJ2-7	15
TGTGCCAGCAGTGCAGGGGTGCGGTATGGCTACACCTTC	CASSAGVRYGYTF	.	TRBV6-5	.	TRBJ1-2	13
TGTGCCAGCAGCCACCTTGACAGGGAAGCTTTCTTT	CASSHLDREAFF	.	TRBV4-2	.	TRBJ1-1	12
TGTGCCTGGAGTGTAGTTTCTAGCGGTTACCAAGAGACCCAGTACTTC	CAWSVVSSGYQETQYF	TRBD2	TRBV30	.	TRBJ2-5	16
TGTGCCACCGGATGGGGTTTGATGACTGAAGCTTTCTTT	CATGWGLMTEAFF	.	TRBV10-3	.	TRBJ1-1	13
TGTGCCAGCAGCGAGGCCGGGACAAAGAACGAAAAACTGTTTTTT	CASSEAGTKNEKLFF	.	TRBV28	.	TRBJ1-4	15
TGTGCCAGCAGCGGACAGGGGGCGCAATCAGGGATAGGTGGCTACACCTTC	CASSGQGAQSGIGGYTF	TRBD1	TRBV7-9	.	TRBJ1-2	17
TGTGCCAGCAGCTACATGAGGGAAGGTGGGGCCAACGTCCTGACTTTC	CASSYMREGGANVLTF	.	TRBV9	.	TRBJ2-6	16
TGTGCCAGCAGCCAAGAGGGAGGGGGCCGCCAAGAGACCCAGTACTTC	CASSQEGGGRQETQYF	.	TRBV4-2	.	TRBJ2-5	16
TGTGCCTGGAAGCGAACCGGGACGCCCGTTTCCTCCTACGAGCAGTACTTC	CAWKRTGTPVSSYEQYF	.	TRBV30	.	TRBJ2-7	17
TGTGCCAGCAGCTTATTTGGGGGGGGCAAATACAATGAGCAGTTCTTC	CASSLFGGGKYNEQFF	.	TRBV7-3	.	TRBJ2-1	16
TGTGCCAGCAGCTTACCGGGAGGGGGTACGCAGTATTTT	CASSLPGGGTQYF	TRBD2	TRBV11-1	.	TRBJ2-3	13
TGTGCCAGCAACCGGAGGACCACAGATACGCAGTATTTT	CASNRRTTDTQYF	.	TRBV7-6	.	TRBJ2-3	13
TGTGCCAGCAGTGTGGGGAGAGGCTACTATGGCTACACCTTC	CASSVGRGYYGYTF	.	TRBV6-1	.	TRBJ1-2	14
TGTGCCAGTAATTCAAATATCCGACGGGGACGGGGGTATGGCTACACCTTC	CASNSNIRRGRGYGYTF	.	TRBV19	.	TRBJ1-2	17